This TCR beta chain stems from a study of blood T cell repertoires in COVID-19. Study overall: T cells, B-cell-depleted T cells, or PBMCs supplied cDNA or gDNA.

This CDR3 region has 15 residues. Germline values: CDR1 SGHVS, CDR2 FNYEAQ. The V end lost 0 bases, the J end lost 8 bases, and 16 bases lay between the germline ends. As originally analysed: For nucleated cells, counts were estimated from reference gene primer amplification. The data were produced by immunoSEQ multiplex PCR, yet TCRdb's version contains in-frame clones alone and is incomplete. D and trimming were read from the DNA, whereas the V and J calls and clone size are those reported in that table. Here the sample spans 150,000 to 200,000 clones, roughly 82% being singletons. The origin of this receptor is a woman aged 70-85 years with acute or convalescent COVID-19. The sample taken for sequencing was peripheral blood. The chain uses TRBV7-6 and TRBJ1-2; D is unclear. The CDR3 DNA reads as TGTGCCAGCAGCTTAGCGGAGGTAGACCCGAGGGGCTACACCTTC. This translates into CASSLAEVDPRGYTF. Full variable domain (missing parts from reference TRBV7-6 and TRBJ1-2): GAGVSQSPRYKVTKRGQDVALRCDPISGHVSLYWYRQALGQGPEFLTYFNYEAQQDKSGLPNDRFSAERPEGSISTLTIQRTEQRDSAMYRCASSLAEVDPRGYTFGSGTRLTVV.